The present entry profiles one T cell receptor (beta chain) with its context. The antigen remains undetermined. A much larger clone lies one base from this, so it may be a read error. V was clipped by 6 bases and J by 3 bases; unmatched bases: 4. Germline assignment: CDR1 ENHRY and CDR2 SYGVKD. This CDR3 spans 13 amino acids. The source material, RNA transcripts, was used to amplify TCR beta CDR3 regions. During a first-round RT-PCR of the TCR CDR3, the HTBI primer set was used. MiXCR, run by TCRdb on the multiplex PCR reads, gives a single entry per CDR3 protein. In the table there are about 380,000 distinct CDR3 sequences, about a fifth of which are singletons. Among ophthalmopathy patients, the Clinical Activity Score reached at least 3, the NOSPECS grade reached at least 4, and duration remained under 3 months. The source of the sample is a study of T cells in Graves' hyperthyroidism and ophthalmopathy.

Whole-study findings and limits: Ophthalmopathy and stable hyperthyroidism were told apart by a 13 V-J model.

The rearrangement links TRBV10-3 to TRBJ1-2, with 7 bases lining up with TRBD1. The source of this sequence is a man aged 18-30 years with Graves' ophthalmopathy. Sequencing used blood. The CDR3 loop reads CAISTGTDYGYTF. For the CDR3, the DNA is TGTGCCATCAGCACCGGGACAGACTATGGCTACACCTTC.